The sequence of this T cell receptor beta chain was determined in a study of blood T cell repertoires in COVID-19. Looking at the study overall: Whether acute or convalescent, the COVID-19 samples came from the United States, Italy and Spain. PBMCs, B-cell-depleted T cells, or T cells provided the cDNA or gDNA that made up the material.

The Seattle patients, enrolled during active infection, were followed longitudinally. This clone was seen a few times. In the source study's methods: Reference gene primer amplification gave nucleated cell count estimates. TCRdb keeps only in-frame clones here, not all; method: immunoSEQ multiplex PCR. V and J calls and clone size are copied from that table; D and trimming were computed from the DNA. The table includes some 300,000 clones, over 85% detected once. The sample was peripheral blood. This TCR was recovered from a woman younger than 45 with COVID-19, enrolled during active disease.

CDR3 nucleotide sequence: TGTGCCAGCAGTGCCCTTACCGGGACAGGCTCCGAGACCCAGTACTTC. The encoded protein is CASSALTGTGSETQYF. This chain links TRBV6-1 with TRBJ2-5; 8 positions match TRBD1. Trimming at V came to 4 bases and at J to 5 bases, leaving 12 bases not matched to a gene. Germline V gene sequence: CDR1 MNHNS, CDR2 SASEGT. The length of the CDR3 is 16 residues.